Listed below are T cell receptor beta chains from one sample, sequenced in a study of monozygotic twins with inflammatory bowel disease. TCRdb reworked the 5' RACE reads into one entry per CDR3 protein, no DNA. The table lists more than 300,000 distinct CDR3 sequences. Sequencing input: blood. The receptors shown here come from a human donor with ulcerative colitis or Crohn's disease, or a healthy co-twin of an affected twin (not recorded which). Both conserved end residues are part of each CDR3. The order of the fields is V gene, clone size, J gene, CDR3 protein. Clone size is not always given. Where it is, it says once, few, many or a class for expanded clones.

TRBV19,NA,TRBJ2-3,CASSKRTSGGLTDTQYF
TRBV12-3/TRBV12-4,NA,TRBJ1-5,CASSPQSNQPQHF
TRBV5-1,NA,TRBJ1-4,CASSLEPRANEKLFF
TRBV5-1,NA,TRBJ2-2,CASSLASAGELFF
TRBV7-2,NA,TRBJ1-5,CASSLDYSNQPQHF
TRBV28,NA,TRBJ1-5,CASSLSGQGNQPQHF
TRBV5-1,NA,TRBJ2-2,CASSLVSAANTGELFF
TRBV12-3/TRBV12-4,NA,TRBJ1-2,CASSSERDYGYTF
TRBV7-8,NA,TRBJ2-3,CASSLSSRTDTQYF
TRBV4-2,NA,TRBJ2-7,CASSHGDRANSYEQYF
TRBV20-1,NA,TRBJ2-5,CSARAWTSGQETQYF
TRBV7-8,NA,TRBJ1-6,CASSLITGLNSPLHF
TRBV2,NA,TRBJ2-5,CASSDPDRAGETQYF
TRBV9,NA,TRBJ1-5,CASSVGGTDNQPQHF
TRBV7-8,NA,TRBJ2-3,CASSFQQGAADTQYF
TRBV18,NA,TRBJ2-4,CASSRVQGTAKNIQYF
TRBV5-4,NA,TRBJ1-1,CASSTGLNSRTRESEAFF
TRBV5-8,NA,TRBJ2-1,CASSFIAGGIHNEQFF
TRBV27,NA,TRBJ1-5,CASGIRGFSNQPQHF
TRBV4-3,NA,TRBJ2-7,CASSLTRGQGQYF
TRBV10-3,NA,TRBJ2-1,CAISGPGTGRSYNEQFF
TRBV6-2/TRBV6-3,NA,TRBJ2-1,CATQPTGLAGTTYNEQFF
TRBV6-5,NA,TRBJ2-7,CASSYLDRGSEQYF
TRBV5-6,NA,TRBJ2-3,CASSLNLGLGGADTQYF
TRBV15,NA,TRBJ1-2,CATSRVNYGYTF
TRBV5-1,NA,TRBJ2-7,CASSLDLRAGEQYF
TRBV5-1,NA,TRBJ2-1,CASRFTGTGLNNEQFF
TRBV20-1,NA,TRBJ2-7,CSASGGANEQYF
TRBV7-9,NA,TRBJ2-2,CASALGFGNTGELFF
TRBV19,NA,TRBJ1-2,CASSISVNYGYTF
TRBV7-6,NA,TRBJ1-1,CASSGRRNTEAFF
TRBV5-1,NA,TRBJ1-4,CASSSSRQGLNNEKLFF
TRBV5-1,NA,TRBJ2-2,CASSYPPQGAGELFF
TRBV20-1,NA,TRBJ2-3,CSAALLAGGTDTQYF
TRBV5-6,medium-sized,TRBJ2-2,CASSPYIGTQVTGELFF